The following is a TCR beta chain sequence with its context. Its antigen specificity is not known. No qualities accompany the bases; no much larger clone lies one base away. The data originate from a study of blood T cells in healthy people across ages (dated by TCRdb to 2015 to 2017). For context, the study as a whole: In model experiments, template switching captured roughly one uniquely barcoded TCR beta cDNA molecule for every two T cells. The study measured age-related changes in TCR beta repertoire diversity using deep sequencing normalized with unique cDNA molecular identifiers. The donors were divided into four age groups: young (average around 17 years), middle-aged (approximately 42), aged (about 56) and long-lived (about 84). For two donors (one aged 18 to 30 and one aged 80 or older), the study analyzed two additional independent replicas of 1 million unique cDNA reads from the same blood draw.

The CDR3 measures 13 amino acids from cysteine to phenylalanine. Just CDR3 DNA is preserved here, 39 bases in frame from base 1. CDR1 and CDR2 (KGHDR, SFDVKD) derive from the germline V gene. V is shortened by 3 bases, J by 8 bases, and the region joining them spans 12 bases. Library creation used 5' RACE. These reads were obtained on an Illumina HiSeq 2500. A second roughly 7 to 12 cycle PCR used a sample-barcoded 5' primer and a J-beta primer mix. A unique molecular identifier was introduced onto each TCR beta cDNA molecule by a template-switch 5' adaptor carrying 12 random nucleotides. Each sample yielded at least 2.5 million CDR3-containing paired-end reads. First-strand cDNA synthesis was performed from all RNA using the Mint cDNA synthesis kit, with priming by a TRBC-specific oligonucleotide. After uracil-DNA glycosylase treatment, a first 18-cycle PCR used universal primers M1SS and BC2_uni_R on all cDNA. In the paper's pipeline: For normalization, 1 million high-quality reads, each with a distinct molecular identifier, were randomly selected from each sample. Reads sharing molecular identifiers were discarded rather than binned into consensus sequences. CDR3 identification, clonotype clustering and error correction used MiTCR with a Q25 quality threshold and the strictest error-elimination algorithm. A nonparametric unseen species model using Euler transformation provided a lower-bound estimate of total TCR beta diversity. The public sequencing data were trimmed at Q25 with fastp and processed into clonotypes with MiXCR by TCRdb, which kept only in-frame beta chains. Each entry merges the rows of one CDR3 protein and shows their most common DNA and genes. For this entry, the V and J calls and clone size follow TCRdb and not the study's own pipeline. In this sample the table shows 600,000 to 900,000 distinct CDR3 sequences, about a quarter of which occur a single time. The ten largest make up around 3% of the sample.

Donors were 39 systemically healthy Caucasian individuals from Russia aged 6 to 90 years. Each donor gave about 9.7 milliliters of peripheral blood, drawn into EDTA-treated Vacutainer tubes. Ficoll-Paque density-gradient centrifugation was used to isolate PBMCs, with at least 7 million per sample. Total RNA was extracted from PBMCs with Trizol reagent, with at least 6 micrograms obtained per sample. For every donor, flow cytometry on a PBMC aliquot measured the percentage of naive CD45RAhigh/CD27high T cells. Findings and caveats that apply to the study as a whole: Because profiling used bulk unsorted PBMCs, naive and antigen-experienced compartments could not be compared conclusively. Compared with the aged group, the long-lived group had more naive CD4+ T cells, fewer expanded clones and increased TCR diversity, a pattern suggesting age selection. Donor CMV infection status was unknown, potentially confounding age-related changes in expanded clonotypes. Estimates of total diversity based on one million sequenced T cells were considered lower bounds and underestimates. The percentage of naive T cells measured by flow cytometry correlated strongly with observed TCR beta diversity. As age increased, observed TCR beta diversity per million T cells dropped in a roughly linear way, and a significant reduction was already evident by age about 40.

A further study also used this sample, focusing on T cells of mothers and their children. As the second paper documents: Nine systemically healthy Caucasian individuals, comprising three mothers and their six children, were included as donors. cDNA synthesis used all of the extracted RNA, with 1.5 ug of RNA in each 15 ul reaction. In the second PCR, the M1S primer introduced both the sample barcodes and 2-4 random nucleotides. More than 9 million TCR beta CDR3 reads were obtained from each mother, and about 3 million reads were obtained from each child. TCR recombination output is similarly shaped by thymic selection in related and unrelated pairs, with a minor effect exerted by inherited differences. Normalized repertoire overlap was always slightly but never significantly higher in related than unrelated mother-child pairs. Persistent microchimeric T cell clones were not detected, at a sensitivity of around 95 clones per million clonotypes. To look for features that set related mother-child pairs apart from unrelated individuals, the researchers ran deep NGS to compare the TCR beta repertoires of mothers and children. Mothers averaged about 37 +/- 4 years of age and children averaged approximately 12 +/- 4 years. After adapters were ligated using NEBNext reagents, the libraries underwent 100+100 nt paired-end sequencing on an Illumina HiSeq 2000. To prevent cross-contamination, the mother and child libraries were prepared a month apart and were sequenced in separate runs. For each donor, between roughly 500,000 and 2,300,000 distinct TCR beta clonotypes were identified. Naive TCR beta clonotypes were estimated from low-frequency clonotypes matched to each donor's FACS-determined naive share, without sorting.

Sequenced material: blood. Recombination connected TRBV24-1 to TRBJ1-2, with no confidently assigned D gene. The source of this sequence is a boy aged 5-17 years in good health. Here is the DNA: TGTGCCACCAGTGATCCGGATTCGAGCGGCTACACCTTC. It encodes CATSDPDSSGYTF.